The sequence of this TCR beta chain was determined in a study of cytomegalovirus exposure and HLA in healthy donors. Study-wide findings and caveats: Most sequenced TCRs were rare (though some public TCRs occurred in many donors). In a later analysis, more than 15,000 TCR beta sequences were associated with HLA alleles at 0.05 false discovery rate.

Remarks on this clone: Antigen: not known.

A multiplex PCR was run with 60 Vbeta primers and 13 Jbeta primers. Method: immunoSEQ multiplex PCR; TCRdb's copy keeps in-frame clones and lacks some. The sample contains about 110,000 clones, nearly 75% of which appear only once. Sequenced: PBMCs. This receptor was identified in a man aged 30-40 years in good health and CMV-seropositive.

CDR3 DNA sequence: TGTGCCAGCAGTACAGGGGGTGGCACTGAAGCTTTCTTT. Residues: CASSTGGGTEAFF. This chain uses TRBV6-5 with TRBJ1-1; 8 bases are a match to TRBD1. Germline CDR1 reads MNHEY; CDR2 reads SVGAGI. This CDR3 is built from 13 residues. The V gene end was trimmed by 5 bases and the J gene end by 4 bases; junction bases not matched to a gene: 3.